The next 20 T cell receptor beta chains were all read from a single sample in a study of T cell changes during pregnancy in multiple sclerosis. TCRdb keeps only in-frame clones here, not all; method: immunoSEQ multiplex PCR. Found here are some 140,000 clones, roughly 97% of them singletons; the top ten hold about 0.42%. The sample was peripheral blood, taken after pregnancy. Receptor source: a female donor with multiple sclerosis, enrolled in a pregnancy study.

The chain employs TRBV5-1 and TRBJ2-1; TRBD1 agrees at 7 bases. Germline assignment: CDR1 SGHRS and CDR2 YFSETQ. V shed 5 bases and J 7 bases; nucleotides not matched to a gene: 6. The CDR3 is made up of 13 amino acids. The CDR3 loop reads CASRLGQTNEQFF. CDR3 DNA: TGCGCCAGCAGACTGGGACAGACTAATGAGCAGTTCTTC.

The J gene is TRBJ1-2, the V gene TRBV5-1; 8 bases line up with TRBD1. CDR1 is SGHRS, CDR2 YFSETQ, per germline. V was pared by 4 bases and J by 7 bases, with 12 bases of the junction left unmatched. The CDR3 is 15 amino acids. The CDR3 loop reads CASSPQTGVGGGYTF. The CDR3 DNA sequence: TGCGCCAGCAGCCCCCAGACAGGGGTTGGAGGTGGCTACACCTTC.

J is TRBJ2-7 and V is TRBV10-3, with TRBD2 matching 7 bases. From germline, CDR1 is ENHRY and CDR2 SYGVKD. J gave up 5 bases and V 2 bases, and 9 bases lay outside the gene matches. CDR3 size: 15 residues. CDR3 coding DNA: TGTGCCATCAGTGAGCGCGGGGGTTTAGGCCACGAGCAGTACTTC. Translating gives CAISERGGLGHEQYF.

This chain uses TRBV28 with TRBJ2-7, with TRBD1 matching over 10 bases. From germline, CDR1 is MDHEN and CDR2 SYDVKM. With 7 bases clipped from V and 4 bases from J, the junction kept 10 bases outside the gene matches. The CDR3 contains 15 residues. CDR3: CASTSMSDRGYEQYF. The CDR3 DNA reads TGTGCCAGCACCTCAATGTCGGACAGGGGGTACGAGCAGTACTTC.

The V and J genes are TRBV21-1 and TRBJ2-7; the D call TRBD2 from the table was never checked on the DNA. TRBV21-1 is a known pseudogene. CDR3 size: 18 residues. The CDR3: CASSKVGGRGLPSCEQYF. The CDR3 nucleotides read TGTGCCAGCAGCAAGGTAGGGGGTCGGGGACTACCGTCGTGCGAGCAGTACTTC.

The chain employs TRBV9 and TRBJ1-3; 8 bases are shared with TRBD1. J lost 2 bases, V lost 4 bases, and 8 bases had no gene match. This CDR3 is built from 16 residues. Germline-derived CDR1 and CDR2 are SGDLS and YYNGEE. DNA of the CDR3: TGTGCCAGCAGCAAGAACGGACAGGGCGCTGGAAACACCATATATTTT. Translation gives CASSKNGQGAGNTIYF. The full variable domain, its missing parts supplied by reference TRBV9 and TRBJ1-3, is DSGVTQTPKHLITATGQRVTLRCSPRSGDLSVYWYQQSLDQGLQFLIQYYNGEERAKGNILERFSAQQFPDLHSELNLSSLELGDSALYFCASSKNGQGAGNTIYFGEGSWLTVV.

The chain is built from TRBV6-1 and TRBJ2-5; 7 bases match TRBD2. Germline V lookup: CDR1 MNHNS, CDR2 SASEGT. The V segment lost 2 bases and the J segment 2 bases; nucleotides outside the gene matches: 8. The length of the CDR3 is 16 residues. The CDR3 is CASSEWRAGTQETQYF. CDR3 DNA: TGTGCCAGCAGTGAATGGAGAGCGGGAACTCAAGAGACCCAGTACTTC.

The V gene is TRBV27, the J gene TRBJ2-5, with 10 bases that match TRBD1. CDR1 is MNHEY and CDR2 is SMNVEV in the germline V gene (reference sequence). The CDR3 contains 16 residues. With 6 bases clipped from V and 5 bases from J, the junction kept 12 bases outside the gene matches. CDR3 in amino acids: CASRGLTGGAGETQYF. The CDR3 nucleotides read TGTGCCAGCAGGGGGTTGACAGGGGGCGCGGGGGAGACCCAGTACTTC.

The V and J genes are TRBV7-2 and TRBJ2-7, with 7 bases matching TRBD1. CDR1 is SGHTA and CDR2 is FQGNSA in the germline V gene. V gave up 6 bases and J gave up 1 base; unmatched junction bases: 3. The CDR3 length is 13 residues. CDR3 residues: CASRPDRSYEQYF. CDR3 nucleotides: TGTGCCAGCAGGCCGGACAGGTCCTACGAGCAGTACTTC.

The rearrangement links TRBV28 to TRBJ1-1; D is undetermined. The V end was cut by 6 bases, the J end by 6 bases, with 17 bases between. Germline V lookup: CDR1 MDHEN, CDR2 SYDVKM. The CDR3 is 14 amino acids. The CDR3 bases are TGTGCCAGCAGACCCGAAGGGCGGAGGGCTGAAGCTTTCTTT. It specifies CASRPEGRRAEAFF.

This chain uses TRBV6-5 with TRBJ2-6; 8 bases fit TRBD1. The CDR3 spans 15 residues. Germline CDR1 is MNHEY and CDR2 is SVGAGI. The V segment lost 9 bases and the J segment 2 bases; nucleotides outside the gene matches: 6. CDR3 sequence reads: CASQGADTGANVLTF. CDR3 nucleotides: TGTGCCAGTCAGGGGGCGGACACTGGGGCCAACGTCCTGACTTTC.

The gene calls are TRBV4-3 and TRBJ2-7; TRBD1 matches at 12 bases. V gave up 1 base and J gave up 5 bases; unmatched junction bases: 3. The CDR3 spans 15 residues. Germline lookup yields CDR1 LGHNA and CDR2 YSLEER. CDR3 in amino acids: CASSQAGQGANEQYF. For the CDR3, the DNA is TGCGCCAGCAGCCAAGCGGGACAGGGGGCGAACGAGCAGTACTTC.

This chain uses TRBV23-1 with TRBJ2-7, with 7 bases lining up with TRBD1. TRBV23-1 is placed among ORFs of uncertain function. The length of the CDR3 is 16 residues. V dropped 3 bases and J dropped 3; count of bases not matched to a gene: 11. The chain's CDR3 is CASSHPGQVSCYEQYF. The CDR3 nucleotides read TGCGCCAGCAGTCACCCAGGACAGGTTTCTTGCTACGAGCAGTACTTC.

The chain carries TRBV19 and TRBJ2-3; TRBD1 aligns across 7 bases. V trimming: 6 bases; J trimming: 1 base; junction bases outside the gene matches: 1. The CDR3 has 13 residues. The germline V gene has CDR1 LNHDA and CDR2 SQIVND (reference sequence). CDR3 sequence reads: CASSDRGTDTQYF. The CDR3, as DNA: TGTGCCAGTAGCGACAGGGGCACAGATACGCAGTATTTT. Looking up the rest from reference TRBV19 and TRBJ2-3 gives the full variable domain: DGGITQSPKYLFRKEGQNVTLSCEQNLNHDAMYWYRQDPGQGLRLIYYSQIVNDFQKGDIAEGYSVSREKKESFPLTVTSAQKNPTAFYLCASSDRGTDTQYFGPGTRLTVL.

This rearrangement joins TRBV7-9 to TRBJ2-7; the D is unclear. This CDR3 spans 16 amino acids. V was trimmed by 5 bases and J by 7 bases, leaving 24 bases between them. CDR1 and CDR2 (germline): SEHNR, FQNEAQ (reference sequence). The chain's CDR3 is CASSPKVRLGLGEQYF. CDR3 nucleotides: TGTGCCAGCAGCCCGAAAGTCAGGCTGGGTCTTGGTGAGCAGTACTTC. The complete variable domain, with remaining parts taken from reference TRBV7-9 and TRBJ2-7, reads DTGVSQNPRHKITKRGQNVTFRCDPISEHNRLYWYRQTLGQGPEFLTYFQNEAQLEKSRLLSDRFSAERPKGSFSTLEIQRTEQGDSAMYLCASSPKVRLGLGEQYFGPGTRLTVT.

This chain connects TRBV27 to TRBJ1-2; D is perhaps TRBD1 (5 bases). This CDR3 has 14 amino acids. V was pared by 6 bases and J by 5 bases, with 16 bases between. The V gene's germline CDR1 is MNHEY and CDR2 SMNVEV (reference sequence). The CDR3 spells CASSPAGESYGYTF. CDR3 DNA: TGTGCCAGCAGCCCCGCGGGGGAATCGTATGGCTACACCTTC.

V and J are TRBV14 and TRBJ2-2; perhaps TRBD2 as D (6 bases). Trimming pared 0 bases from V and 0 bases from J, leaving 11 bases between. The germline gives CDR1 SGHDN, CDR2 FVKESK. The CDR3 runs to 17 residues. In DNA form, the CDR3 reads TGTGCCAGCAGCCAAGACGCGGGGTGGGCGAACACCGGGGAGCTGTTTTTT. Its protein product is CASSQDAGWANTGELFF.

V gene TRBV28 combines with J gene TRBJ2-1; D is unclear. Germline V gives CDR1 MDHEN, CDR2 SYDVKM. V was clipped by 4 bases and J by 7 bases, with 8 bases between them. The CDR3 extends over 12 amino acids. The CDR3 region has the DNA TGTGCCAGCAGTTCTTTCCAGAATGAGCAGTTCTTC. Its translation: CASSSFQNEQFF.

The genes are TRBV7-9 and TRBJ2-1; 7 nucleotides match TRBD2. Germline trimming cut 2 bases from V and 0 bases from J; bases unmatched to any gene: 7. The CDR3 loop spans 17 amino acids. Germline assignment: CDR1 SEHNR and CDR2 FQNEAQ (reference sequence). Written as DNA, the CDR3 is TGTGCCAGCAGCTTATGGGGGAGGACTAGCTCCTACAATGAGCAGTTCTTC. This sequence encodes CASSLWGRTSSYNEQFF.

The V and J genes are TRBV5-1 and TRBJ1-2; 8 bases line up with TRBD1. Per germline, CDR1 SGHRS and CDR2 YFSETQ. V lost 4 bases, J lost 4 bases, and 6 bases stayed unmatched. The length of the CDR3 is 14 residues. CDR3 coding DNA: TGCGCCAGCAGCGCCACTGACAGGGGCTATGGCTACACCTTC. Amino acids: CASSATDRGYGYTF.